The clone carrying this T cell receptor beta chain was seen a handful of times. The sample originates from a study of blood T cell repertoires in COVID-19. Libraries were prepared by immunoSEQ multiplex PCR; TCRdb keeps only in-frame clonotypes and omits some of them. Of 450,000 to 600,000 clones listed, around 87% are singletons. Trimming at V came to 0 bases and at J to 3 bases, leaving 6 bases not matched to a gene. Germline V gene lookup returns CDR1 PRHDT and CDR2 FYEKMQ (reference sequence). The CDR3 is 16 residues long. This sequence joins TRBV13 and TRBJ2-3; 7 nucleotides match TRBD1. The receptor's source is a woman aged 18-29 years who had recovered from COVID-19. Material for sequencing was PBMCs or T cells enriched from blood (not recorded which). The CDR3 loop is CASSLGTGRGTDTQYF. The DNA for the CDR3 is TGTGCCAGCAGCTTAGGGACAGGGCGTGGTACAGATACGCAGTATTTT.